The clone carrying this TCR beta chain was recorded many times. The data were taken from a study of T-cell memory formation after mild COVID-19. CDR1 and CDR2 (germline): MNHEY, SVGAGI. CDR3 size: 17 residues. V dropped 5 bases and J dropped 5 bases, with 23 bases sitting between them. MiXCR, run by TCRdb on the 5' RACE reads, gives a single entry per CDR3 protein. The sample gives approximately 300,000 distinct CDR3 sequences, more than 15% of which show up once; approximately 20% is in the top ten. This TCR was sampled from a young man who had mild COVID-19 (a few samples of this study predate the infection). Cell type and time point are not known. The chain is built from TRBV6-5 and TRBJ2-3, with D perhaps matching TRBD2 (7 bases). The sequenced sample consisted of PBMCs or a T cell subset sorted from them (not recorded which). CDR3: CASSPTPPGGHRDTQYF. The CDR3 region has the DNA TGTGCCAGCAGTCCGACTCCCCCGGGGGGCCATCGAGATACGCAGTATTTT.